Detailed here is one T cell receptor (beta chain). Its antigen is undetermined. This entry is derived from a study of shared clonotypes between healthy human individuals. Whole-study results and caveats: The study found lower generation probabilities in non-shared clonotypes than in those shared by all four donors.

Healthy HIV-negative adults without recent acute infections or vaccinations served as donors. Generated by immunoSEQ multiplex PCR, the TCRdb table keeps only in-frame clones and is missing some. The sample lists approximately 1,500,000 clones; roughly 97% were seen once. Sequencing was carried out using naive CD4+ T cells sorted from blood. The subset is: CD45RA+ positively selected. The receptor was isolated from a man aged 30-40 years in good health.

CDR3 sequence (DNA): TGTGCCAGCAGCTACGGTTTGACGGTTATGAACACTGAAGCTTTCTTT. Protein: CASSYGLTVMNTEAFF. The genes are TRBV5-4 and TRBJ1-1, with D unresolved. This CDR3 is built from 16 residues. CDR1 and CDR2 from the germline V gene are SGHNT and YYREEE (reference sequence). V gave up 3 bases and J gave up 0 bases, with 15 bases separating them.